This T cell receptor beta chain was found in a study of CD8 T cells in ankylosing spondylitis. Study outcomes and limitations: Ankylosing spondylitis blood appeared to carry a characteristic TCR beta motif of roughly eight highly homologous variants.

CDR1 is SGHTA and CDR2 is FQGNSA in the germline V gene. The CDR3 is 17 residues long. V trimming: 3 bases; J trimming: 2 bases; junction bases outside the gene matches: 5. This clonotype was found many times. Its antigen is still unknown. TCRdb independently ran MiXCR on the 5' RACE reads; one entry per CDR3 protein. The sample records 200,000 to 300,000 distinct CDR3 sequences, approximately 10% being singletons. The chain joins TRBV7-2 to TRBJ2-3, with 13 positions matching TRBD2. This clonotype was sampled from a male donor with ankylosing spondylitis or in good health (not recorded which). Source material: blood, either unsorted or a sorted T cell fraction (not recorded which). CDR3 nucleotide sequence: TGTGCCAGCAGCTTCGGACTAGCGGGAGTTCTCACAGATACGCAGTATTTT. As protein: CASSFGLAGVLTDTQYF.